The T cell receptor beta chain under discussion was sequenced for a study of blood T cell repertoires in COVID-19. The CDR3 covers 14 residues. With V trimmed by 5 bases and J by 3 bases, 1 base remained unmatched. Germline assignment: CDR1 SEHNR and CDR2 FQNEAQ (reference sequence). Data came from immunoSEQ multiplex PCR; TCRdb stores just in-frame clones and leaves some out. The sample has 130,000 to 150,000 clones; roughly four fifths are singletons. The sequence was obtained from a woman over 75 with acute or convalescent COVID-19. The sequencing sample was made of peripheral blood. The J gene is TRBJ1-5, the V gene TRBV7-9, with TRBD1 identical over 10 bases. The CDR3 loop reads CASSGTGDNQPQHF. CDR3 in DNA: TGTGCCAGCAGCGGGACAGGGGACAATCAGCCCCAGCATTTT. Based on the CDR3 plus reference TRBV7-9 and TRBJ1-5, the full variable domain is DTGVSQNPRHKITKRGQNVTFRCDPISEHNRLYWYRQTLGQGPEFLTYFQNEAQLEKSRLLSDRFSAERPKGSFSTLEIQRTEQGDSAMYLCASSGTGDNQPQHFGDGTRLSIL.